This T cell receptor (beta chain) was profiled in a study of blood T cell repertoires in COVID-19. Study background: Donors in the United States, Italy and Spain gave samples during acute or convalescent COVID-19. T cells, B-cell-depleted T cells, or PBMCs provided the cDNA or gDNA that served as material.

Authors' methods: Reference gene primer amplification gave estimated nucleated cell counts. Profiling relied on immunoSEQ multiplex PCR, and the TCRdb table lists in-frame clones only, not all of them. The DNA gave D and trimming, while V, J and clone size come from that table. This sample has 30,000 or so clones, with approximately 85% found just once. The clonotype was recovered from a man older than 75 with active COVID-19. The sequencing sample was made of peripheral blood.

The CDR3 DNA follows: TGTGCCAGTAGTGAAACAGGTATCGGGGAGCTGTTTTTT. Protein product: CASSETGIGELFF. The V gene is TRBV19, the J gene TRBJ2-2, with TRBD1 as a possible D gene (5 bases). The V gene lost 5 bases and the J gene lost 7 bases, with 11 bases spanning the gap. The CDR3 is 13 residues long. The germline CDR1 and CDR2 sequences are LNHDA and SQIVND (reference sequence).